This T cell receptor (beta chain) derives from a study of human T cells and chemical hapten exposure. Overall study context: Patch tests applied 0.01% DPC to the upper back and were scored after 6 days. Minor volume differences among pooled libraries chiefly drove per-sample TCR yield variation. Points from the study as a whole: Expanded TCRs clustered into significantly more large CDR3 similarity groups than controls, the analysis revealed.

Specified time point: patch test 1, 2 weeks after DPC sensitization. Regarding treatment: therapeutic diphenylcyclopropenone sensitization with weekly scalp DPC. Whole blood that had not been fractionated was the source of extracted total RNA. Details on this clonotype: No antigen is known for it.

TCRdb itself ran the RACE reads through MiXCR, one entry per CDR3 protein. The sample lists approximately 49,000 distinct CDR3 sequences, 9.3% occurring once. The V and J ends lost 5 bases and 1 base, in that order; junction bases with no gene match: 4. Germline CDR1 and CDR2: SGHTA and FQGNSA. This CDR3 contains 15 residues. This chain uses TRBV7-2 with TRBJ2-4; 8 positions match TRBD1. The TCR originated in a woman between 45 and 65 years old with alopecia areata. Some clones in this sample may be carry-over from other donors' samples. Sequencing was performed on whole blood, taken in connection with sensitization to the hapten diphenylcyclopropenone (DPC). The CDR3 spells CASSLTGGAKNIQYF. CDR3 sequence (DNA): TGTGCCAGCAGCCTTACAGGGGGGGCCAAAAACATTCAGTACTTC.